This entry lists 8 T cell receptor beta chains sequenced from one sample in a study of shared clonotypes between healthy human individuals (dated by TCRdb to the early 2020s). Library construction relied on the immunoSEQ multiplex PCR assay. In its TCRdb copy, this immuneACCESS table keeps in-frame sequences only and misses some clones. Where compared with another copy, unresolved V genes explain less than half of these, and the others have no known cause. Within this sample are 2 million or so clones, with 90% to 95% of them counted one time only. In total, the top ten clones hold 0.13% of the sample. The sample was naive CD4+ T cells sorted from blood. In light of the paper, this sample's cell subset or site label describes: CD45RA+ positively selected. All receptors come from a man younger than 35 in good health.

The chain uses TRBV28 and TRBJ1-5, with no clear D. With 5 bases removed from V and 11 bases from J, the gap between germline ends came to 13 bases. The CDR3 has 12 amino acids. Per the germline V gene, CDR1 is MDHEN and CDR2 is SYDVKM. The CDR3 reads CASSPRPATQHF. CDR3 sequence (DNA): TGTGCCAGCAGTCCTCGGCCCGCAACCCAGCATTTT.

The table lists this clone with a count of one. Other nucleotide sequences in the sample specify the same CDR3. This sequence joins TRBV7-3 and TRBJ1-6; D gene uncertain. Germline-derived CDR1 and CDR2 are SGHTA and FQGTGA. This CDR3 has 15 residues. The V gene lost 0 bases and the J gene lost 6 bases, with 9 bases spanning the gap. The CDR3 reads CASSLTGGVNSPLHF. CDR3 nucleotides: TGTGCCAGCAGCTTAACGGGTGGAGTTAATTCACCCCTCCACTTT. The full variable domain, rest sourced from reference TRBV7-3 and TRBJ1-6, is GAGVSQTPSNKVTEKGKYVELRCDPISGHTALYWYRQSLGQGPEFLIYFQGTGAADDSGLPNDRFFAVRPEGSVSTLKIQRTERGDSAVYLCASSLTGGVNSPLHFGNGTRLTVT.

This CDR3 is CASSFDRGEMNTEAFF. The CDR3 region has the DNA TGTGCCAGCAGCTTTGACCGAGGTGAAATGAACACTGAAGCTTTCTTT. The chain is built from TRBV5-8 and TRBJ1-1; D gene ambiguous. The V end was cut by 2 bases, the J end by 0 bases, with 14 bases between. This CDR3 region has 16 residues. Germline V gene lookup returns CDR1 SGHTS and CDR2 YDEGEE.

This clone was observed once. The chain is built from TRBV7-8 and TRBJ2-5; D unresolved. The CDR3 length is 13 residues. Germline CDR1 reads SGHVS; CDR2 reads FQNEAQ. Trimming removed 3 bases from V and 1 base from J, with 6 bases in between. CDR3: CASSLGSQETQYF. CDR3 bases: TGTGCCAGCAGCTTGGGCAGCCAAGAGACCCAGTACTTC.

This clone appeared once. The chain employs TRBV4-1 and TRBJ2-1; 14 nucleotides line up with TRBD2. Germline values: CDR1 MGHRA, CDR2 YSYEKL. This CDR3 spans 14 amino acids. J gave up 12 bases and V 1 base, and 2 bases lay outside the gene matches. The DNA of the CDR3 is TGCGCCAGCAGCCAAGGACTAGCGGGAGGGACGCAGTTCTTC. Translated, it gives CASSQGLAGGTQFF.

The chain couples TRBV4-1 to TRBJ1-2; 7 bases are a match to TRBD1. In germline, CDR1 is MGHRA, CDR2 YSYEKL. CDR3 length: 15 amino acids. The J segment lost 5 bases and the V segment lost 2 bases, leaving 8 bases of the junction unmatched. The CDR3 protein is CASSQLGTAEYGYTF. CDR3 sequence (DNA): TGCGCCAGCAGCCAACTCGGGACAGCCGAATATGGCTACACCTTC.

The chain is built from TRBV13 and TRBJ2-7; 7 nucleotides agree with TRBD1. Germline V gene data show CDR1 as PRHDT and CDR2 as FYEKMQ (reference sequence). The V gene end was trimmed by 5 bases and the J gene end by 5 bases; junction bases not matched to a gene: 15. This CDR3 is built from 16 residues. The CDR3 nucleotides read TGTGCCAGCAGCCTAAGACGACAGGGCCGTGATCACGAGCAGTACTTC. This gives the protein CASSLRRQGRDHEQYF.

V and J are TRBV11-3 and TRBJ2-3; maybe TRBD2 (6 bases). V was cut by 5 bases and J by 5 bases, with 17 bases left in between. The germline CDR1 and CDR2 sequences are SGHNT and YENEEA. This CDR3 contains 15 residues. The CDR3 nucleotides are TGTGCCAGCAGCCGGTTTAGCGGAGACAAAGATACGCAGTATTTT. This gives the protein CASSRFSGDKDTQYF.